The clone carrying this T cell receptor beta chain was detected many times. This specimen comes from a study of PD-L1 blockade in urothelial cancer. Study-level background: About 90% of the 29 patients were men with bladder-origin urothelial cancer.

V shed 2 bases and J shed 5 bases, with 11 bases lying between them. CDR1 is MNHEY, CDR2 SMNVEV, per germline (reference sequence). This CDR3 region has 14 residues. TCR analog templates of synthetic origin were spiked into each PCR. Produced via immunoSEQ multiplex PCR; TCRdb's table is partial and in-frame only. The sample contains fewer than 45,000 clones, roughly 36% of which appear only once. The source material was tumor tissue, sampled before atezolizumab (anti-PD-L1) treatment. This receptor was obtained from a man aged 60-69 years with urothelial cancer. V and J are TRBV27 and TRBJ2-3, with D possibly matching TRBD2 (5 bases). The DNA of the CDR3 is TGTGCCAGCAGTTTAGAGGGTCCTGGAGATACGCAGTATTTT. Translating gives CASSLEGPGDTQYF.